This paragraph covers one T cell receptor beta chain sequence. The junction shows a germline mismatch at one end, possibly a read error. The sample comes from a study of blood T cell repertoires in COVID-19. Source study methods: Estimated nucleated cell counts came from reference gene primer amplification. Sequencing used immunoSEQ multiplex PCR; TCRdb keeps in-frame clones, though not all of them. V, J and clone size reflect that table, while D and trimming were determined from the DNA. The data contain 180,000 or so clones, 70% to 90% of them singletons. This sequence was found in a person aged 70 to 85 with COVID-19, enrolled during active disease. The sequenced material came from peripheral blood.

Here the CDR3 reads CASSQSRDRVF. Written as DNA, the CDR3 is TGTGCCAGCAGCCAATCTAGGGACAGGGTGTTC. The gene calls are TRBV16 and TRBJ2-7; 9 positions match TRBD1. The CDR3 has 11 amino acids. Germline V gene sequence: CDR1 KGHSY, CDR2 FQNENV.